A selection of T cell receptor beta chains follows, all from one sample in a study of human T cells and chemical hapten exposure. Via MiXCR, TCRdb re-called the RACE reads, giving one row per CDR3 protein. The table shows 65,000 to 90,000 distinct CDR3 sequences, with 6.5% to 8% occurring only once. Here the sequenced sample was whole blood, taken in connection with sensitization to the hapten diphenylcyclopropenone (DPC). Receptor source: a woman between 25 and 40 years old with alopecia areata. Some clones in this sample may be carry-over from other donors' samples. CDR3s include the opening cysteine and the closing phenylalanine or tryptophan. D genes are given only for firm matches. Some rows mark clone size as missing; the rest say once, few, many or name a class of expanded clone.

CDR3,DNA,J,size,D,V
CASSHITLNTEAFF,TGTGCCAGCAGCCACATTACACTAAACACTGAAGCTTTCTTT,TRBJ1-1,many,.,TRBV3-1
CASSEGTSYSPLHF,TGTGCCAGCAGTGAGGGGACATCCTATTCACCCCTCCACTTT,TRBJ1-6,.,.,TRBV2
CASSLGGQVNTEAFF,TGTGCCAGCAGCTTGGGGGGACAGGTGAACACTGAAGCTTTCTTT,TRBJ1-1,few,TRBD1,TRBV7-9
CASSGGVRYEQYF,TGTGCCAGCAGCGGTGGGGTCCGCTACGAGCAGTACTTC,TRBJ2-7,many,.,TRBV5-5
CASSPWAGLTEAFF,TGTGCCAGCTCACCATGGGCCGGGCTCACTGAAGCTTTCTTT,TRBJ1-1,.,.,TRBV18
CASSIRYKQGAADTQYF,TGTGCCAGTAGTATAAGGTATAAACAGGGGGCTGCAGATACGCAGTATTTT,TRBJ2-3,.,TRBD1,TRBV19
CASRLAGNNEQFF,TGTGCCAGCAGGCTAGCGGGTAACAATGAGCAGTTCTTC,TRBJ2-1,few,TRBD2,TRBV2
CAISEPGQGDHGYTF,TGTGCCATCAGTGAGCCCGGACAGGGGGATCATGGCTACACCTTC,TRBJ1-2,few,TRBD1,TRBV10-3
CASSLPLAGGEKTYNEQFF,TGCGCCAGCAGCTTACCCCTAGCGGGGGGCGAAAAAACATACAATGAGCAGTTCTTC,TRBJ2-1,many,TRBD2,TRBV5-1
CASSPSGTAYNEQFF,TGTGCCAGCAGCCCCTCCGGGACGGCTTACAATGAGCAGTTCTTC,TRBJ2-1,many,.,TRBV7-6
CASSSLAGGQETQYF,TGTGCCAGCAGCTCACTAGCGGGGGGGCAAGAGACCCAGTACTTC,TRBJ2-5,.,TRBD2,TRBV12-3/TRBV12-4
CASRSSWVPVNYGYTF,TGTGCCAGCAGATCATCCTGGGTCCCTGTTAACTATGGCTACACCTTC,TRBJ1-2,.,.,TRBV6-1
CASSAGRGWTDTQYF,TGTGCCAGCTCAGCAGGGCGGGGCTGGACAGATACGCAGTATTTT,TRBJ2-3,many,.,TRBV3-1
CASSEQGVKNYGYTF,TGTGCCAGCAGTGAACAGGGGGTGAAAAACTATGGCTACACCTTC,TRBJ1-2,.,TRBD1,TRBV6-1
CASYPPQGQIYGYTF,TGTGCCAGCTACCCCCCACAGGGACAGATCTATGGCTACACCTTC,TRBJ1-2,many,TRBD1,TRBV6-1
CASLSRRTGIETQYF,TGTGCCAGCTTAAGTCGACGGACCGGAATAGAGACCCAGTACTTC,TRBJ2-5,many,.,TRBV7-9
CASSQGTGEPEAFF,TGTGCCAGCAGCCAAGGGACAGGGGAGCCTGAAGCTTTCTTT,TRBJ1-1,many,TRBD1,TRBV3-1
CASSRQRGSYNEQFF,TGTGCCAGCAGTCGCCAGCGGGGCTCCTACAATGAGCAGTTCTTC,TRBJ2-1,many,TRBD2,TRBV27
CASSITASGANVLTF,TGCGCCAGCAGCATAACAGCTTCTGGGGCCAACGTCCTGACTTTC,TRBJ2-6,.,.,TRBV5-1
CASSLAGGLYNEQFF,TGTGCCAGCAGCCTAGCGGGGGGACTATACAATGAGCAGTTCTTC,TRBJ2-1,.,TRBD2,TRBV4-2
CASSGTGNQPQHF,TGTGCCAGCAGTGGGACAGGGAATCAGCCCCAGCATTTT,TRBJ1-5,many,TRBD1,TRBV2
CATSDSGRREQFF,TGTGCCACCAGTGATTCCGGGAGGCGGGAGCAGTTCTTC,TRBJ2-1,few,TRBD2,TRBV24-1
CASIPQGEAFF,TGTGCCAGCATCCCCCAGGGTGAAGCTTTCTTT,TRBJ1-1,many,.,TRBV7-9
CASSLWGNSPLHF,TGTGCCAGCAGTTTGTGGGGGAATTCACCCCTCCACTTT,TRBJ1-6,few,.,TRBV27
CSVEKGIGSGANVLTF,TGCAGCGTTGAAAAGGGTATCGGCTCTGGGGCCAACGTCCTGACTTTC,TRBJ2-6,many,.,TRBV29-1
CASRGLEKLFF,TGTGCCAGCAGGGGGCTAGAAAAACTGTTTTTT,TRBJ1-4,many,.,TRBV6-5
CSARGERTPSEQYF,TGCAGTGCTAGAGGAGAACGGACCCCATCCGAGCAGTACTTC,TRBJ2-7,few,.,TRBV20-1
CASSWDGTGGTDEQFF,TGTGCCAGCAGTTGGGATGGGACAGGGGGGACTGATGAGCAGTTCTTC,TRBJ2-1,many,TRBD1,TRBV12-3/TRBV12-4
CASSLSNQPQHF,TGTGCCAGCAGCTTGAGTAATCAGCCCCAGCATTTT,TRBJ1-5,many,.,TRBV5-6
CASSVRDRSSYEQYF,TGTGCCAGCAGCGTCCGGGACAGAAGCTCCTACGAGCAGTACTTC,TRBJ2-7,few,TRBD1,TRBV5-4
CASSPTRTGPSGNTIYF,TGTGCCAGCAGTCCGACGAGGACAGGGCCCTCTGGAAACACCATATATTTT,TRBJ1-3,.,TRBD1,TRBV12-3/TRBV12-4
CSAIVSGGTDTQYF,TGCAGTGCTATAGTTAGCGGTGGCACAGATACGCAGTATTTT,TRBJ2-3,few,.,TRBV20-1